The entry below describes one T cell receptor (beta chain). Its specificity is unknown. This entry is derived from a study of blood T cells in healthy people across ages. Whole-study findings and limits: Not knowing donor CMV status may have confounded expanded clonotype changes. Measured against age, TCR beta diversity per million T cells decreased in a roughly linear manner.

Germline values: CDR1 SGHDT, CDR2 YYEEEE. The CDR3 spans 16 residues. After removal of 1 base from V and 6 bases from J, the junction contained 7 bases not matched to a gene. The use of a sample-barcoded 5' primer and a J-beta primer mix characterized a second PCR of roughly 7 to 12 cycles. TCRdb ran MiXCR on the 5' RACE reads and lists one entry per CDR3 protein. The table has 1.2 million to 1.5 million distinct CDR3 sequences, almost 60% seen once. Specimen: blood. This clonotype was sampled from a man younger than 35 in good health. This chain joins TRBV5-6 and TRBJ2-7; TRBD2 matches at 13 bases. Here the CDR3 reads CASSLQTSGRLAEQYF. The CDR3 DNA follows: TGTGCCAGCAGCTTGCAGACTAGCGGGAGGCTCGCCGAGCAGTACTTC.